This T cell receptor (beta chain) is from a study of cytomegalovirus exposure and HLA in healthy donors. Study information: Earlier, some 180 million T cells were analyzed, and fewer than 120 million unique TCR beta sequences were found among them.

In regard to this clone: At one end the junction does not follow the germline gene, possibly because of a read error.

PCR employed 60 Vbeta and 13 Jbeta primers. The data were produced by immunoSEQ multiplex PCR, yet TCRdb's version contains in-frame clones alone and is incomplete. This sample carries 120,000 or so clones, over 70% of them seen once, and the ten largest clones take more than 7%. This CDR3 is 15 amino acids long. The V gene's germline CDR1 is SNHLY and CDR2 FYNNEI. What was sequenced was PBMCs. The chain joins TRBV2 to TRBJ2-1; 11 nucleotides align to TRBD1. The TCR was taken from a woman aged 50 to 65 in good health and CMV-seropositive. CDR3 nucleotides: TGTGCCAGCAATGAATGGGACAGGGGGGACAATGAGCAGTTCTTC. Protein: CASNEWDRGDNEQFF.